A single sample is the source of the 20 T cell receptor beta chains below, sequenced in a study of blood T cells in healthy people across ages. The second PCR ran about 6 to 11 cycles with a sample-barcoded 5' primer and J-beta primers. TCRdb itself ran the 5' RACE reads through MiXCR, one entry per CDR3 protein. The sample contains about 1.4 million distinct CDR3 sequences, approximately 60% of which appear only once. Sequencing input: blood. Receptors were obtained from a man aged 18 to 35 in good health.

This clonotype was observed a handful of times. The V call is TRBV15, the J call TRBJ2-4, with TRBD2 identical over 15 bases. Per germline, CDR1 LNHNV and CDR2 YYDKDF (reference sequence). The CDR3 spans 18 residues. J gave up 9 bases and V 3 bases, and 12 bases lay outside the gene matches. The CDR3 DNA sequence: TGTGCCACCAGCAGCCCATTTAGGACTAGCGGGGGGGCAAGCATTCAGTACTTC. Protein sequence: CATSSPFRTSGGASIQYF. The full variable domain, in which reference TRBV15 and TRBJ2-4 provide the parts outside the CDR3, is DAMVIQNPRYQVTQFGKPVTLSCSQTLNHNVMYWYQQKSSQAPKLLFHYYDKDFNNEADTPDNFQSRRPNTSFCFLDIRSPGLGDTAMYLCATSSPFRTSGGASIQYFGAGTRLSVL.

This clonotype was seen only once. The rearrangement joins TRBV11-3 to TRBJ2-3; 14 bases are shared with TRBD2. The CDR3 has 18 residues. Germline trimming cut 5 bases from V and 1 base from J; bases unmatched to any gene: 8. Germline V gene data show CDR1 as SGHNT and CDR2 as YENEEA. The CDR3 DNA follows: TGTGCCAGCAGCCCGGGACTAGCGGGAGTTGGGGGCACAGATACGCAGTATTTT. This sequence encodes CASSPGLAGVGGTDTQYF.

The chain is built from TRBV28 and TRBJ2-1; D not certain. This CDR3 has 13 amino acids. Trimming took off 2 bases at V and 5 bases at J, with 7 bases between the two ends. Germline assignment: CDR1 MDHEN and CDR2 SYDVKM. CDR3 in DNA: TGTGCCAGCAGTTTAGTAATCAACAATGAGCAGTTCTTC. Translated: CASSLVINNEQFF.

This chain connects TRBV28 to TRBJ1-4; 11 bases are shared with TRBD1. V lost 6 bases and J lost 6; bases outside the gene matches: 3. Germline CDR1 MDHEN, CDR2 SYDVKM. The CDR3 sequence is 14 residues long. The CDR3, as DNA: TGTGCCAGCAGGGACAGGGGGCAAGATGAAAAACTGTTTTTT. Translation: CASRDRGQDEKLFF.

V is TRBV7-8 and J is TRBJ1-2, with a possible D match to TRBD1 (6 bases). Germline V lookup: CDR1 SGHVS, CDR2 FQNEAQ. Deletions cut 4 bases from V and 6 bases from J, with 18 bases between. The length of the CDR3 is 15 residues. CDR3 sequence reads: CASSSVGADIHGYTF. CDR3 nucleotide sequence: TGTGCCAGCAGCTCCGTGGGGGCCGATATACATGGCTACACCTTC.

This clonotype was observed a handful of times. This chain links TRBV29-1 with TRBJ2-3; D is unresolved. The V gene's germline CDR1 is SQVTM and CDR2 ANQGSEA. There are 13 residues in the CDR3. The V end was cut by 4 bases, the J end by 6 bases, with 14 bases between. The CDR3 DNA follows: TGCAGCGTTGTCCCCAACTGGGATGATACGCAGTATTTT. It yields the protein CSVVPNWDDTQYF.

Only a few counts were recorded for this clonotype. The chain links TRBV20-1 to TRBJ2-7, with 8 bases identical to TRBD2. With 3 bases clipped from V and 5 bases from J, the junction kept 9 bases outside the gene matches. The length of the CDR3 is 14 residues. The V gene's germline CDR1 is DFQATT and CDR2 SNEGSKA (reference sequence). The CDR3 DNA sequence: TGCAGTGCTAGTCCCGGGACTAGATTCCACGAGCAGTACTTC. Translation: CSASPGTRFHEQYF.

The V and J genes are TRBV4-1 and TRBJ2-4, with D hard to call. The J call could be wrong; TRBJ2-7 is a better fit for the DNA end. This CDR3 region has 14 residues. Germline V lookup: CDR1 MGHRA, CDR2 YSYEKL. The chain's CDR3 is CASSQDPESYEQYF. The CDR3 bases are TGCGCCAGCAGCCAAGACCCTGAGTCCTACGAGCAGTACTTC.

The chain recombines TRBV2 with TRBJ2-1; 8 nucleotides align to TRBD2. The CDR3 has 14 amino acids. J was trimmed by 4 bases and V by 6 bases; bases with no gene match: 5. Germline V gives CDR1 SNHLY, CDR2 FYNNEI. CDR3 in amino acids: CASRTLAGYNEQFF. The CDR3 nucleotides read TGTGCCAGCAGAACGTTAGCGGGATACAATGAGCAGTTCTTC.

The V and J genes are TRBV20-1 and TRBJ2-1, with TRBD2 identical over 12 bases. Trimming took 5 bases from V and 4 from J; bases not matched to a gene: 6. The CDR3 runs 15 residues. Germline V gives CDR1 DFQATT, CDR2 SNEGSKA (reference sequence). The CDR3 reads CSALTSGSFYNEQFF. In DNA form, the CDR3 reads TGCAGTGCTTTGACTAGCGGGAGTTTTTACAATGAGCAGTTCTTC.

This chain connects TRBV6-2 or TRBV6-3 to TRBJ1-2; D is ambiguous. Trimming removed 2 bases at V and 1 base at J, with 8 bases between. CDR1 is MNHEY and CDR2 is SVGEGT in the germline V gene. The CDR3 is 14 residues long. CDR3 nucleotide sequence: TGTGCCAGCAGTTACGAGCCTCTTAACTATGGCTACACCTTC. It translates to CASSYEPLNYGYTF.

This clonotype was detected a few times. The chain recombines TRBV6-1 with TRBJ2-5, with D unresolved. V shed 8 bases and J shed 2 bases, with 9 bases lying between them. Germline CDR1 is MNHNS and CDR2 is SASEGT. The CDR3 sequence is 12 residues long. In nucleotides, the CDR3 is TGTGCCAGCGGTTCGGTTCAAGAGACCCAGTACTTC. Residues: CASGSVQETQYF.

V usage is TRBV10-3 and J usage is TRBJ2-2, with D uncertain. Germline loops: CDR1 ENHRY, CDR2 SYGVKD. The CDR3 contains 17 residues. V shed 0 bases and J shed 6 bases, with 17 bases lying between them. In nucleotides, the CDR3 is TGTGCCATCAGTGAGTCAGATTTGACTCCGGTAGCCGGGGAGCTGTTTTTT. Its protein product is CAISESDLTPVAGELFF.

In its sample, this clonotype was seen a few times. V and J are TRBV7-2 and TRBJ2-6; D is perhaps TRBD1 (5 bases). The CDR3 consists of 14 residues. V was trimmed by 1 base and J by 7 bases, leaving 8 bases between them. Germline CDR1 reads SGHTA; CDR2 reads FQGNSA. The CDR3 DNA sequence: TGTGCCAGCAGCTTAGATAGGGGAGCCAACGTCCTGACTTTC. Its translation is CASSLDRGANVLTF.

This chain joins TRBV12-3 or TRBV12-4 and TRBJ2-7; no clear D gene. V lost 2 bases and J lost 1, with 9 bases in between. The CDR3 extends over 14 amino acids. The CDR3: CASSLPQRSYEQYF. For the CDR3, the DNA is TGTGCCAGCAGTTTACCCCAACGTTCCTACGAGCAGTACTTC.

V is TRBV29-1 and J is TRBJ1-1; 7 positions agree with TRBD1. After removal of 7 bases from V and 4 bases from J, the junction contained 9 bases not matched to a gene. CDR3 length: 13 amino acids. Germline V CDR1 and CDR2: SQVTM, ANQGSEA. As DNA, the CDR3 is TGCAGCGCCTTGACAGGGTGGGGCACTGAAGCTTTCTTT. Translating gives CSALTGWGTEAFF.

This chain uses TRBV20-1 with TRBJ2-1; D might be TRBD1 or TRBD2, each matching 5 bases. The ends were cut back, 5 bases at V and 6 bases at J, with 20 bases in the middle. CDR3 length equals 15 residues. Germline values: CDR1 DFQATT, CDR2 SNEGSKA (reference sequence). The DNA for the CDR3 is TGCAGTGCTGGGCAGTTCGGGGCCGGGGTCAATGAGCAGTTCTTC. It specifies CSAGQFGAGVNEQFF.

In its sample, this clonotype was seen a few times. V and J are TRBV6-5 and TRBJ2-2; the match to TRBD2 covers 8 bases. CDR3 size: 15 residues. CDR1 and CDR2 (germline): MNHEY, SVGAGI. Trimming at V came to 6 bases and at J to 6 bases, leaving 9 bases not matched to a gene. CDR3 region: CASSRPTSEAGELFF. In DNA, the CDR3 is TGTGCCAGCAGCCGCCCGACTAGCGAGGCCGGGGAGCTGTTTTTT.

The gene calls are TRBV6-2 or TRBV6-3 and TRBJ2-5; weak D call: TRBD2 (6 bases). Matching the DNA end better, TRBJ2-7 makes the J call doubtful. Per germline, CDR1 MNHEY and CDR2 SVGEGT. The CDR3 extends over 14 amino acids. The CDR3 sequence: CASNSGLTYYEQYF. In DNA form, the CDR3 reads TGTGCCAGCAATTCGGGACTCACCTACTACGAGCAGTACTTC.

The chain couples TRBV3-1 to TRBJ2-7; unclear D gene. Trimming shortened V by 1 base and J by 3 bases, and 13 bases separated the two germline ends. This CDR3 comprises 15 residues. Germline V gene data show CDR1 as LGHDT and CDR2 as YNNKEL (reference sequence). The CDR3 nucleotides are TGTGCCAGCAGCCAAGCGGAAGCTGGGCTCTACGAGCAGTACTTC. Protein sequence: CASSQAEAGLYEQYF.